A selection of T cell receptor beta chains follows, all from one sample in a study of cytomegalovirus exposure and HLA in healthy donors. Sequencing was performed with immunoSEQ multiplex PCR; in TCRdb, only in-frame clones are kept and a portion is missing. The sample yields fewer than 200,000 clones, approximately 80% seen once. The sequenced material came from PBMCs. These receptors were collected from a female donor in good health and CMV-seronegative. Each CDR3 is given with its conserved first and last residue. D genes are given only for firm matches. Only some rows state a clone size, as once, few, many or a class for expanded clones.

D gene	V gene	clone size	J gene	CDR3 protein	CDR3 DNA
-	TRBV29-1	-	TRBJ2-7	CGVDQGPSEQYF	TGCGGCGTTGATCAGGGCCCATCCGAGCAGTACTTC
-	TRBV7-2	-	TRBJ1-5	CASSLDRFNQPQHF	TGTGCCAGCAGCCTAGACAGGTTCAATCAGCCCCAGCATTTT
-	TRBV7-2	-	TRBJ2-6	CASSFRASGANVLTF	TGTGCCAGCAGCTTTCGAGCTTCTGGGGCCAACGTCCTGACTTTC
-	TRBV28	-	TRBJ2-7	CASREVYEQYF	TGTGCCAGCAGGGAGGTCTACGAGCAGTACTTC
TRBD1	TRBV10-3	once	TRBJ1-3	CAISERGQGARDTIYF	TGTGCCATCAGTGAAAGGGGGCAGGGGGCGCGAGACACCATATATTTT
-	TRBV18	-	TRBJ1-1	CASSPGAVNTEAFF	TGTGCCAGCTCACCAGGAGCGGTGAACACTGAAGCTTTCTTT
TRBD1	TRBV6-1	-	TRBJ2-7	CASSGGQPYEQYF	TGTGCCAGCAGTGGGGGACAGCCCTACGAGCAGTACTTC
TRBD1	TRBV10-3	few	TRBJ1-2	CATRIQEQGRGGYTF	TGTGCCACCAGGATACAAGAACAGGGGCGTGGTGGCTACACCTTC
-	TRBV7-2	-	TRBJ2-1	CASSSGLTKVFF	TGTGCCAGCAGCTCGGGTCTGACCAAAGTGTTCTTC
TRBD2	TRBV7-2	-	TRBJ2-1	CASSLETSGAAEQFF	TGTGCCAGCAGCTTAGAGACTAGCGGGGCAGCTGAGCAGTTCTTC
-	TRBV2	-	TRBJ1-1	CASSPYQVSQAFF	TGTGCCAGCAGTCCATACCAGGTATCCCAAGCTTTCTTT
TRBD1	TRBV30	-	TRBJ1-5	CAWDRGRNQPQHF	TGTGCCTGGGACAGGGGTAGAAATCAGCCCCAGCATTTT
-	TRBV20-1	-	TRBJ2-7	CSAKGLDEQYF	TGCAGTGCTAAGGGACTCGACGAGCAGTACTTC
TRBD2	TRBV7-6	-	TRBJ2-7	CASSLSGRDEQYF	TGTGCCAGCAGCTTGAGCGGGAGGGACGAGCAGTACTTC
TRBD1	TRBV5-3	-	TRBJ1-4	CASNNLGTGDEKLFF	TGTGCGTCCAACAACCTCGGGACAGGGGATGAAAAACTGTTTTTT
TRBD2	TRBV6-5	-	TRBJ2-3	CASRGTSGRDTQYF	TGTGCCAGCAGGGGGACTAGCGGGAGAGATACGCAGTATTTT
TRBD2	TRBV7-9	-	TRBJ2-1	CSSSPKLRLAALKGEQFF	TGTTCCAGCAGCCCGAAATTGAGACTAGCGGCCCTAAAGGGTGAGCAGTTCTTC
TRBD1	TRBV11-2	few	TRBJ2-2	CASSLVVRGSGELFF	TGTGCCAGCAGCTTAGTAGTCAGGGGGTCCGGGGAGCTGTTTTTT
TRBD2	TRBV5-1	once	TRBJ2-5	CASSLSGGVGESQYF	TGCGCCAGCAGCTTAAGCGGGGGGGTCGGCGAGTCCCAGTACTTC
-	TRBV5-1	-	TRBJ1-2	CASSLSPGDGYTF	TGCGCCAGCAGCTTATCCCCGGGGGATGGCTACACCTTC
-	TRBV7-3	once	TRBJ2-5	CASSPNGGPPETQYF	TGTGCCAGCAGTCCTAACGGGGGACCCCCAGAGACCCAGTACTTC
-	TRBV19	-	TRBJ1-1	CASSTGGGVGAFF	TGTGCCAGTTCGACAGGAGGAGGAGTAGGAGCTTTCTTT
TRBD2	TRBV9	-	TRBJ2-1	CASSGEVAGGSWSSYNEQFF	TGTGCCAGCAGCGGGGAGGTAGCGGGGGGGTCCTGGAGCTCCTACAATGAGCAGTTCTTC
TRBD1	TRBV5-1	-	TRBJ2-3	CASSPYTDRGPDTQYF	TGCGCCAGCAGCCCGTATACCGACAGGGGGCCAGATACGCAGTATTTT
-	TRBV7-6	-	TRBJ2-3	CASSLPNSRRDTQYF	TGTGCCAGCAGCTTACCAAACTCCCGAAGAGATACGCAGTATTTT
TRBD2	TRBV4-3	-	TRBJ2-1	CASSQASGAWHEQFF	TGCGCCAGCAGCCAAGCTAGCGGGGCCTGGCATGAGCAGTTCTTC
TRBD1	TRBV10-3	-	TRBJ1-1	CAISPGQGASEAFF	TGTGCCATCAGTCCGGGACAGGGGGCTTCCGAAGCTTTCTTT
-	TRBV4-2	-	TRBJ1-3	CASSQAPGLNGNTIYF	TGTGCCAGCAGCCAAGCTCCCGGACTTAATGGAAACACCATATATTTT
TRBD2	TRBV9	few	TRBJ2-1	CASSGTSGDEQFF	TGTGCCAGCAGCGGGACTAGCGGCGATGAGCAGTTCTTC
TRBD1	TRBV7-2	few	TRBJ1-2	CASSLDGQGFGYTF	TGTGCCAGCAGCTTGGACGGACAGGGGTTTGGCTACACCTTC
-	TRBV19	-	TRBJ2-2	CASSIRSGYLGELFF	TGTGCCAGTAGTATAAGGTCGGGTTACCTCGGGGAGCTGTTTTTT
-	TRBV28	-	TRBJ1-2	CASREGANYGYTF	TGTGCCAGTCGCGAGGGGGCTAACTATGGCTACACCTTC
-	TRBV7-6	-	TRBJ2-5	CASSSGLGGRGNQETQYF	TGTGCCAGCAGCTCCGGGCTGGGGGGCAGGGGGAACCAAGAGACCCAGTACTTC
TRBD2	TRBV27	-	TRBJ2-4	CASTQGGRENIQYF	TGTGCCAGCACCCAGGGCGGGAGGGAAAACATTCAGTACTTC
-	TRBV5-6	once	TRBJ2-5	CASSLGGRRGAGETQYF	TGTGCCAGCAGCCTGGGGGGTAGACGGGGGGCCGGGGAGACCCAGTACTTC
TRBD2	TRBV7-2	-	TRBJ2-2	CASRASGATGELFF	TGTGCCAGCAGGGCTAGCGGGGCCACCGGGGAGCTGTTTTTT
-	TRBV10-3	-	TRBJ2-5	CAISEGAIRGTQYF	TGTGCCATCAGTGAGGGGGCGATTAGGGGGACCCAGTACTTC
-	TRBV7-9	-	TRBJ2-3	CASGQGDTQYF	TGTGCCAGCGGCCAGGGGGATACGCAGTATTTT
TRBD1	TRBV4-2	-	TRBJ1-1	CASSQKQGITEAFF	TGTGCCAGCAGCCAGAAACAGGGGATCACTGAAGCTTTCTTT
-	TRBV29-1	-	TRBJ1-1	CSVEADVAGLGAFF	TGCAGCGTTGAAGCTGACGTCGCGGGATTGGGAGCTTTCTTT
-	TRBV6-1	once	TRBJ1-2	CASRTPGSPNYGYTF	TGTGCCAGCAGGACCCCGGGATCACCCAACTATGGCTACACCTTC
-	TRBV28	few	TRBJ2-7	CASSTPRDEQYF	TGTGCCAGCTCTACCCCCCGGGACGAGCAGTACTTC
-	TRBV2	-	TRBJ2-3	CASRLGGFTDTQYF	TGTGCCAGCAGGCTAGGGGGTTTCACAGATACGCAGTATTTT
-	TRBV7-2	-	TRBJ2-5	CASSPRTPQETQYF	TGTGCCAGCAGCCCCCGGACACCCCAAGAGACCCAGTACTTC
TRBD1	TRBV4-2	few	TRBJ2-3	CASSYRGRGTDTQYF	TGTGCCAGCAGCTACAGGGGGCGCGGGACAGATACGCAGTATTTT
-	TRBV19	-	TRBJ1-1	CASSALPGNTEAFF	TGTGCCAGTAGTGCCCTGCCGGGGAACACTGAAGCTTTCTTT
TRBD2	TRBV6-4	medium-sized	TRBJ2-3	CASSPGGAPDTQYF	TGTGCCAGCAGTCCCGGGGGGGCCCCAGATACGCAGTATTTT
-	TRBV23-1	few	TRBJ1-3	CASSQSGRVWCGNTIYF	TGCGCCAGCAGTCAATCGGGGAGGGTCTGGTGTGGAAACACCATATATTTT
TRBD1	TRBV7-9	-	TRBJ2-5	CASSLDRGETQYF	TGTGCCAGCAGCCTGGACAGGGGAGAGACCCAGTACTTC
TRBD2	TRBV7-9	-	TRBJ2-7	CASSRLADHYEQYF	TGTGCCAGCAGCCGACTAGCGGATCACTACGAGCAGTACTTC
-	TRBV9	once	TRBJ2-3	CASSYRGATDTQYF	TGTGCCAGCAGTTATCGGGGGGCCACAGATACGCAGTATTTT
TRBD2	TRBV30	once	TRBJ2-1	CAWKTLWRERSEQFF	TGTGCCTGGAAAACCCTGTGGCGGGAGAGGAGTGAGCAGTTCTTC
TRBD2	TRBV9	-	TRBJ2-3	CASSVGTSGVTDTQYF	TGTGCCAGCAGCGTAGGAACTAGCGGGGTCACAGATACGCAGTATTTT
TRBD1	TRBV6-1	-	TRBJ2-7	CASSDWGTANDEQYF	TGTGCCAGCAGTGATTGGGGGACAGCCAACGACGAGCAGTACTTC